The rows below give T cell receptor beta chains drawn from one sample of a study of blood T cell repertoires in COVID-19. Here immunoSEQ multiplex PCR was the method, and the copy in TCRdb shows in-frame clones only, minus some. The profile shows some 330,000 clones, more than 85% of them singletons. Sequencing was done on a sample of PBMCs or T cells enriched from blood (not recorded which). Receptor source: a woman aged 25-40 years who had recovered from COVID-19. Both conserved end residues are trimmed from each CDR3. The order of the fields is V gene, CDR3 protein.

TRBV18 ASSGSENTEAF
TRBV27 ASRPTGTSGVYEQY
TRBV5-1 ASSRQPIGEDEQF
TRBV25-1 ASSEGQTYEQY
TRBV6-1 ASSEIRQGYGYT
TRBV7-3 ASSGTGSYNEQF
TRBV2 ASSNRDTQY
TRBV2 ASSGGTSLGPDTQY
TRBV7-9 ASSPFGGRSSYNEQF
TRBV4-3 ASSLDRNSPLH
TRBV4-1 ASSQDNSGGYT
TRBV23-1 ASSQSDSPGHNSPLH
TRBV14 ASSPKLAGVYNEQF
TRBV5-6 ASSFSGGGELF